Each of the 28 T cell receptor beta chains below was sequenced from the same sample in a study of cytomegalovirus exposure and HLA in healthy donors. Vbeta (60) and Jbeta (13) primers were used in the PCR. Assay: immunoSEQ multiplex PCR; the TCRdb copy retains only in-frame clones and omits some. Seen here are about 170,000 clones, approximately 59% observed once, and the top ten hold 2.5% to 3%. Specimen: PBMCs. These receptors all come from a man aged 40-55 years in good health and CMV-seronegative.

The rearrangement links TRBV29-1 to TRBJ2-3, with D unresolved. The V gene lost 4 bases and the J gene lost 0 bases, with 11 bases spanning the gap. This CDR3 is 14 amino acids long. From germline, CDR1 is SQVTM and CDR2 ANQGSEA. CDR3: CSVGPSASTDTQYF. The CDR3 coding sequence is TGCAGCGTTGGTCCGAGTGCTAGCACAGATACGCAGTATTTT.

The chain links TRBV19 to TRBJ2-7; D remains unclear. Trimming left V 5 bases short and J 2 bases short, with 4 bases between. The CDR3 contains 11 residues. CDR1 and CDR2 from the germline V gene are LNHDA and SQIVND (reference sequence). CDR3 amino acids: CASSGPYEQYF. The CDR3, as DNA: TGTGCCAGTAGTGGGCCCTACGAGCAGTACTTC.

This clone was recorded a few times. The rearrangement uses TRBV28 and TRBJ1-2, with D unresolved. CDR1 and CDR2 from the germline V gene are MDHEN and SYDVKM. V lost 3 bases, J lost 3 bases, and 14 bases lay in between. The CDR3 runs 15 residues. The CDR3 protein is CASSFGRVWDYGYTF. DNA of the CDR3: TGTGCCAGCAGTTTTGGGAGGGTGTGGGACTATGGCTACACCTTC.

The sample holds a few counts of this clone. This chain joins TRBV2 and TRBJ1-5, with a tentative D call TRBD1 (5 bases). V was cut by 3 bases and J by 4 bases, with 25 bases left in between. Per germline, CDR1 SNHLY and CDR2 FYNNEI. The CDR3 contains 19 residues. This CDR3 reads CASSDGGGIPTSINQPQHF. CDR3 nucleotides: TGTGCCAGCAGTGATGGTGGGGGGATCCCGACTTCGATTAATCAGCCCCAGCATTTT.

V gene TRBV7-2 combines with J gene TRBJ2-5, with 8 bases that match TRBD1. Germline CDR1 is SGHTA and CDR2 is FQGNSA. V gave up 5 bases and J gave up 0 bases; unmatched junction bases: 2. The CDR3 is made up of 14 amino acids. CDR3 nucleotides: TGTGCCAGCAGCCCGACAGGGGACCAAGAGACCCAGTACTTC. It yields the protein CASSPTGDQETQYF.

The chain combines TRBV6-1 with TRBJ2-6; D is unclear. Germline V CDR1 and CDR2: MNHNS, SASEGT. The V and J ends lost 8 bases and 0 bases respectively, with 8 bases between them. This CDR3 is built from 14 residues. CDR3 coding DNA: TGTGCCAGCCGACACCTCTCTGGGGCCAACGTCCTGACTTTC. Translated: CASRHLSGANVLTF.

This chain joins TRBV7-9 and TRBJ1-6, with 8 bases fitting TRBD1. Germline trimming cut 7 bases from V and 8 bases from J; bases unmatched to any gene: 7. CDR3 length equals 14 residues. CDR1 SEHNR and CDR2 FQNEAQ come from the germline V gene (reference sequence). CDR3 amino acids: CASIATGDYSPLHF. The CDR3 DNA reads TGTGCCAGCATCGCGACAGGGGATTATTCACCCCTCCACTTT.

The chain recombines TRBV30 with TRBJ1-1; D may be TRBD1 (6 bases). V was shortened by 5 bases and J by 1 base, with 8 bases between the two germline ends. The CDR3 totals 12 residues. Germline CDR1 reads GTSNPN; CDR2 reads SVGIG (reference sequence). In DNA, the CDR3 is TGTGCCTGGGGGGGACAGAACACTGAAGCTTTCTTT. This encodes CAWGGQNTEAFF.

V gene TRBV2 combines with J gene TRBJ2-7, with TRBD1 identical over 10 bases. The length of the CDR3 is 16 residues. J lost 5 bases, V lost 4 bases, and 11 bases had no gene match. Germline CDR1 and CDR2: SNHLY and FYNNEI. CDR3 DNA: TGTGCCAGCAGTGGGGGAACCGGGACAGGGGTTGACGAGCAGTACTTC. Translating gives CASSGGTGTGVDEQYF. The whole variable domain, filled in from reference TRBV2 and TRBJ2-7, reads EPEVTQTPSHQVTQMGQEVILRCVPISNHLYFYWYRQILGQKVEFLVSFYNNEISEKSEIFDDQFSVERPDGSNFTLKIRSTKLEDSAMYFCASSGGTGTGVDEQYFGPGTRLTVT.

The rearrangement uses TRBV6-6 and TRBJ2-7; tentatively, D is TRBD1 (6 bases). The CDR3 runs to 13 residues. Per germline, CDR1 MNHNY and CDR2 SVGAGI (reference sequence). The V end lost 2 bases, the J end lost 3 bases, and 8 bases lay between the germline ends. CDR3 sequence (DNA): TGTGCCAGCAGTTACAACAGGGACTACGAGCAGTACTTC. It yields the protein CASSYNRDYEQYF.

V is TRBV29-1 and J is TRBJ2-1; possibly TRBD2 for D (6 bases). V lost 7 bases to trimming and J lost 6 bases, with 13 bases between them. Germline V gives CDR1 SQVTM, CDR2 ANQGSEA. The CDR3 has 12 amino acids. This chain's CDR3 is CSGKGLPNEQFF. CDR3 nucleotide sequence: TGCAGCGGGAAGGGACTTCCCAATGAGCAGTTCTTC.

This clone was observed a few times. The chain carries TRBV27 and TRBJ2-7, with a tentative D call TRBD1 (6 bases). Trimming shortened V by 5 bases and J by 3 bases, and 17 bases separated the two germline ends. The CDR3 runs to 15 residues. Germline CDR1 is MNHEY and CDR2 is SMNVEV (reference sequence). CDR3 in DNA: TGTGCCAGCAGTCCAGGGGACAATCCGGGCTACGAGCAGTACTTC. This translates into CASSPGDNPGYEQYF.

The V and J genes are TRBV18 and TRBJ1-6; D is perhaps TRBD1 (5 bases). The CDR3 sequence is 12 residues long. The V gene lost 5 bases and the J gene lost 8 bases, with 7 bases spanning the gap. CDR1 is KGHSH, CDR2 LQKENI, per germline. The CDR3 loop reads CASSSGDSPLHF. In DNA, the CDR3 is TGTGCCAGCTCATCGGGGGATTCACCCCTCCACTTT.

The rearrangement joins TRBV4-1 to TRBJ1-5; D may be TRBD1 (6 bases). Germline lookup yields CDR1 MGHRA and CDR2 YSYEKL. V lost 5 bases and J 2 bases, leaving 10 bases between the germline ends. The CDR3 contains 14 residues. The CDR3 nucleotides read TGCGCCAGCAGCGATACAGGGCGCAATCAGCCCCAGCATTTT. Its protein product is CASSDTGRNQPQHF.

This chain's CDR3 is CASSQSSQGTDTQYF. CDR3 DNA sequence: TGCGCCAGCAGCCAGTCGTCACAGGGAACAGATACGCAGTATTTT. V is TRBV4-3 and J is TRBJ2-3; weak D call: TRBD1 (6 bases). The germline V and J ends were trimmed by 3 bases and 3 bases, with 13 bases remaining between them. CDR1 is LGHNA and CDR2 is YSLEER in the germline V gene. There are 15 residues in the CDR3.

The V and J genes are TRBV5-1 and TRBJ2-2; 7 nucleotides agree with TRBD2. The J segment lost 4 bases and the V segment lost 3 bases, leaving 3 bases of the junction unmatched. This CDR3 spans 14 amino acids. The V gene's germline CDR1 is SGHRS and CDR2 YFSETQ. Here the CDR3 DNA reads TGCGCCAGCAGCTCGGGGGAGGGCACCGGGGAGCTGTTTTTT. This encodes CASSSGEGTGELFF.

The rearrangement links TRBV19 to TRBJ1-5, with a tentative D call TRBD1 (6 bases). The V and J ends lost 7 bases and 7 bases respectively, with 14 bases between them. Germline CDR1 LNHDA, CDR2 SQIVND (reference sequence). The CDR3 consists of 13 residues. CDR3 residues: CASMDRPGQPQHF. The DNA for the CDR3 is TGTGCCAGTATGGACAGACCTGGGCAGCCCCAGCATTTT.

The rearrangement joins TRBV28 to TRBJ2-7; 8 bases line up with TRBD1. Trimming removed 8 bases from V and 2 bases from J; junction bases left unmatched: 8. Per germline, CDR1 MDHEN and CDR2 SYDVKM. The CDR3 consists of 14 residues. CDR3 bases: TGTGCCAGCTTTACGACAGGGGAAACCTACGAGCAGTACTTC. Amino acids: CASFTTGETYEQYF.

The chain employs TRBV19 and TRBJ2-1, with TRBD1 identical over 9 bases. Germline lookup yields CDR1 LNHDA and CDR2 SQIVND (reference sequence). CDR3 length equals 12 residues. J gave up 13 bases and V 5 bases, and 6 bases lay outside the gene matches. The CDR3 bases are TGTGCCAGTAGTCCGTCGGACAGGGGACAGTTCTTC. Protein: CASSPSDRGQFF.

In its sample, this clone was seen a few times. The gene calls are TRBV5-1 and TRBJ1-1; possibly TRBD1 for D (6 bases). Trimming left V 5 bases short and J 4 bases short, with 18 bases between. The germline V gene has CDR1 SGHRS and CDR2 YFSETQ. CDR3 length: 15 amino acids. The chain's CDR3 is CASSSQGLGGTEAFF. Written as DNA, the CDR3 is TGCGCCAGCAGTTCCCAGGGGTTAGGGGGCACTGAAGCTTTCTTT.

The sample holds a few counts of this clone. CDR3 DNA sequence: TGCGCCAGTAGTCCGGGACAGGAGCACAATGAGCAGTTCTTC. It codes for CASSPGQEHNEQFF. This chain links TRBV5-1 with TRBJ2-1; 8 positions match TRBD1. The CDR3 extends over 14 amino acids. The J segment lost 5 bases and the V segment lost 8 bases, leaving 9 bases of the junction unmatched. CDR1 and CDR2 (germline): SGHRS, YFSETQ. Filled out from reference TRBV5-1 and TRBJ2-1, the complete variable domain reads KAGVTQTPRYLIKTRGQQVTLSCSPISGHRSVSWYQQTPGQGLQFLFEYFSETQRNKGNFPGRFSGRQFSNSRSEMNVSTLELGDSALYLCASSPGQEHNEQFFGPGTRLTVL.

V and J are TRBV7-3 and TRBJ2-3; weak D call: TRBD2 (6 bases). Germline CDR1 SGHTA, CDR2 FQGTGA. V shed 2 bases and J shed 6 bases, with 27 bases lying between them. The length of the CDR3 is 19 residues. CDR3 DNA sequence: TGTGCCAGCAGCTTAGGTGTAGGAGGGATCGGACCGGGCTACGATACGCAGTATTTT. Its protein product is CASSLGVGGIGPGYDTQYF.

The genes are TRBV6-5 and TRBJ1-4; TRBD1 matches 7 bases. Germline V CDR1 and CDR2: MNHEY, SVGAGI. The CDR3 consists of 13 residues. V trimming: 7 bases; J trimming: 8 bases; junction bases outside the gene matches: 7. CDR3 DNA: TGTGCCAGCAATTCGAGAGGGGGCGAAAAACTGTTTTTT. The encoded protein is CASNSRGGEKLFF.

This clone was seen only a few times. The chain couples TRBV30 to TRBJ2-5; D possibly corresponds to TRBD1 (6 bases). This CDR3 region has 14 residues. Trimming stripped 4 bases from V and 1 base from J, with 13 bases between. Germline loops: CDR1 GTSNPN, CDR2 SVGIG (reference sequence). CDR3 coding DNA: TGTGCCTGGACTACAGGGAGCCTCCAAGAGACCCAGTACTTC. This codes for CAWTTGSLQETQYF.

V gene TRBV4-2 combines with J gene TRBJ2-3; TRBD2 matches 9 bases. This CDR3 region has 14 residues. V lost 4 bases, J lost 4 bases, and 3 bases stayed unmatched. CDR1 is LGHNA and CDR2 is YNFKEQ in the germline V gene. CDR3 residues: CASSPGLASDTQYF. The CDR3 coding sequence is TGTGCCAGCAGCCCGGGACTAGCCTCAGATACGCAGTATTTT.

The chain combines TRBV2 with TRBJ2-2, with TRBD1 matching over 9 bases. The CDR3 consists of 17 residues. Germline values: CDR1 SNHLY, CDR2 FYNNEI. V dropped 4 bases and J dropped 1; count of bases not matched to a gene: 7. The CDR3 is CASSARGGQGNTGELFF. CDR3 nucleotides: TGTGCCAGCAGTGCAAGGGGGGGACAGGGGAACACCGGGGAGCTGTTTTTT. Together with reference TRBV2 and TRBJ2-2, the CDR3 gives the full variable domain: EPEVTQTPSHQVTQMGQEVILRCVPISNHLYFYWYRQILGQKVEFLVSFYNNEISEKSEIFDDQFSVERPDGSNFTLKIRSTKLEDSAMYFCASSARGGQGNTGELFFGEGSRLTVL.

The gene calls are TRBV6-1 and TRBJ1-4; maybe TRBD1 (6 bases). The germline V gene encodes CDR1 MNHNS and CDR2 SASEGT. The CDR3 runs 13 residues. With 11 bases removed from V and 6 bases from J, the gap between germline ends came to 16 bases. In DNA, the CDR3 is TGTGCCCTAGGGGGAACGGGGCATGAAAAACTGTTTTTT. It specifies CALGGTGHEKLFF.

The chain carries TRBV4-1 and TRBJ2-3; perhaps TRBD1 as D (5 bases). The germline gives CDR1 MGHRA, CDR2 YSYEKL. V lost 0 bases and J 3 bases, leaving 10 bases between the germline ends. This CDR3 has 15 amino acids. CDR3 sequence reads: CASSQDSQGTDTQYF. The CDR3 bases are TGCGCCAGCAGCCAAGATAGCCAGGGTACAGATACGCAGTATTTT.